This TCR beta chain was sequenced in a study of blood T cell repertoires in COVID-19. Across the study: Samples of COVID-19 (acute and convalescent) were obtained from the United States, Italy and Spain. PBMCs, B-cell-depleted T cells, or T cells provided the cDNA or gDNA that made up the material.

Per the original methods: Amplification from reference gene primers served as the basis for estimated nucleated cell counts. TCRdb's copy holds only in-frame clones and misses some; the assay was immunoSEQ multiplex PCR. That table furnishes V, J and clone size, whereas the DNA furnished D and trimming. Among 85,000 to 100,000 clones listed, just over 85% were seen once. This CDR3 region has 16 residues. Germline lookup yields CDR1 SGHRS and CDR2 YFSETQ. V dropped 4 bases and J dropped 2; count of bases not matched to a gene: 6. The TCR sequence derives from a woman between 55 and 75 years old in a cohort sampled during active or convalescent COVID-19. The chain carries TRBV5-1 and TRBJ2-5, with 12 bases matching TRBD2. Specimen: peripheral blood. DNA of the CDR3: TGCGCCAGCAGCCCAGTTCTAGCGGGGGGGCAAGAGACCCAGTACTTC. Protein product: CASSPVLAGGQETQYF.